This TCR beta chain is drawn from a study of T cell changes during pregnancy in multiple sclerosis. Trimming pared 2 bases from V and 0 bases from J, leaving 2 bases between. The CDR3 is 12 residues long. In germline, CDR1 is SGHAT, CDR2 FQNNGV. Sequenced by immunoSEQ multiplex PCR; TCRdb stores in-frame clones only, minus some. The sample yields 40,000 to 65,000 clones, about 92% seen once. The rearrangement links TRBV11-2 to TRBJ2-7, with D uncertain. The sequence was obtained from a female donor with multiple sclerosis, enrolled in a pregnancy study. The material was CD4+ T cells from peripheral blood mononuclear cells, obtained in the third trimester of pregnancy. This chain's CDR3 is CASSLLSYEQYF. CDR3 DNA sequence: TGTGCCAGCAGCTTACTCTCCTACGAGCAGTACTTC. The full variable domain, its missing parts supplied by reference TRBV11-2 and TRBJ2-7, is EAGVAQSPRYKIIEKRQSVAFWCNPISGHATLYWYQQILGQGPKLLIQFQNNGVVDDSQLPKDRFSAERLKGVDSTLKIQPAKLEDSAVYLCASSLLSYEQYFGPGTRLTVT.